This T cell receptor (beta chain) stems from a study of identical twins. One entry per CDR3 protein results from TCRdb running MiXCR on the 5' RACE reads. The data contain 200,000 to 250,000 distinct CDR3 sequences, more than 6.5% of them singletons. Points on this clonotype: The antigen remains unidentified.

Broader study findings: Invariant MAIT and iNKT cells may have partly biased zero-insertion analyses.

The CDR3 runs to 12 residues. Germline assignment: CDR1 SGHRS and CDR2 YFSETQ. The V and J ends lost 8 bases and 3 bases respectively, with 12 bases between them. The sample also formed part of further work on yellow fever vaccine responses in identical twins.

The V call is TRBV5-1, the J call TRBJ2-7; D is unresolved. The sequence derives from a young woman in good health. Input material: memory (CD45RO+) T cells sorted from blood. The DNA of the CDR3 is TGCGCCAGGATGGACCGATACTACGAGCAGTACTTC. It specifies CARMDRYYEQYF.